A single sample gave rise to the 10 T cell receptor beta chains below, sequenced in a study of response to subunit inactivated influenza vaccine. TCRdb reprocessed the RT-PCR reads with MiXCR, giving one entry per CDR3 protein. The data contain about 520,000 distinct CDR3 sequences, about 25% of them seen just once; the ten biggest clones take up approximately 2%. This material consisted of CD4+ T cells sorted from PBMCs, taken approximately 5 days after vaccination. The source of these receptors is a man aged 45-65 years who received an inactivated influenza vaccine.

This clonotype has more than one count but fewer than ten. The chain links TRBV7-2 to TRBJ2-1; the D call may be TRBD1 or TRBD2 (5 bases each). The germline V and J ends were trimmed by 5 bases and 7 bases, with 33 bases remaining between them. CDR1 and CDR2 (germline): SGHTA, FQGNSA. The CDR3 has 20 amino acids. DNA of the CDR3: TGTGCCAGCAGCCGAGGGCTAGGACTCCTCCAGGGAGCGGCACTTAATGAGCAGTTCTTC. Residues: CASSRGLGLLQGAALNEQFF.

This clonotype was detected a few times. The V gene is TRBV6-1, the J gene TRBJ1-1, with D tentatively TRBD1 (6 bases). Trimming removed 2 bases at V and 11 bases at J, with 21 bases between. The CDR3 length is 15 residues. Germline V gives CDR1 MNHNS, CDR2 SASEGT. CDR3 loop: CASSEFMGQLRGAFF. The CDR3 DNA reads as TGTGCCAGCAGTGAATTTATGGGACAACTCAGAGGGGCTTTCTTT.

This rearrangement joins TRBV5-1 to TRBJ2-5; no clear D. The CDR3 contains 13 residues. V lost 4 bases to trimming and J lost 7 bases, with 14 bases between them. Germline V gene sequence: CDR1 SGHRS, CDR2 YFSETQ. CDR3 nucleotide sequence: TGCGCCAGCAGCGCAACAGCCGAAGGGACCCAGTACTTC. This sequence encodes CASSATAEGTQYF.

The V call is TRBV12-3 or TRBV12-4, the J call TRBJ2-1; no clear D gene. The CDR3 is 14 amino acids. V lost 2 bases to trimming and J lost 7 bases, with 12 bases between them. CDR3 nucleotides: TGTGCCAGCAGTTTACCCCGCGAGGAAAATGAGCAGTTCTTC. Amino acid sequence: CASSLPREENEQFF.

The chain employs TRBV11-2 and TRBJ2-5; 12 positions agree with TRBD2. The CDR3 length is 21 residues. Unmatched junction bases numbered 24, after V lost 5 bases and J lost 5 bases. Germline CDR1 and CDR2: SGHAT and FQNNGV. The CDR3 reads CASSRRTPSGGAFNNEETQYF. CDR3 nucleotide sequence: TGTGCCAGCAGCCGTCGAACTCCTAGCGGGGGGGCCTTCAACAATGAGGAGACCCAGTACTTC.

The V call is TRBV5-1, the J call TRBJ2-5, with 7 positions matching TRBD1. Trimming at V came to 0 bases and at J to 4 bases, leaving 3 bases not matched to a gene. The V gene's germline CDR1 is SGHRS and CDR2 YFSETQ. This CDR3 spans 14 amino acids. Here the CDR3 DNA reads TGCGCCAGCAGCTTGGAAAGGGGGCGAGAGACCCAGTACTTC. Residues: CASSLERGRETQYF. Full variable domain (remainder filled in from reference TRBV5-1 and TRBJ2-5): KAGVTQTPRYLIKTRGQQVTLSCSPISGHRSVSWYQQTPGQGLQFLFEYFSETQRNKGNFPGRFSGRQFSNSRSEMNVSTLELGDSALYLCASSLERGRETQYFGPGTRLLVL.

J is TRBJ2-5 and V is TRBV20-1; D might be TRBD1 or TRBD2, each matching 5 bases. This CDR3 comprises 14 residues. Trimming took 3 bases from V and 5 from J, leaving 16 bases between them. CDR1 and CDR2 (germline): DFQATT, SNEGSKA (reference sequence). DNA of the CDR3: TGCAGTGCTAGTATCCTTGGGGGTATGGAGACCCAGTACTTC. Protein: CSASILGGMETQYF.

The chain links TRBV4-3 to TRBJ2-3, with D possibly matching TRBD2 (6 bases). Per the germline V gene, CDR1 is LGHNA and CDR2 is YSLEER. Between the trimmed V and J ends, which lost 0 bases and 2 bases, there was a span of 12 bases. This CDR3 comprises 16 residues. The CDR3: CASSQDFGSPTDTQYF. For the CDR3, the DNA is TGCGCCAGCAGCCAAGATTTCGGGAGCCCCACAGATACGCAGTATTTT.

The chain recombines TRBV6-2 or TRBV6-3 with TRBJ2-1; 7 nucleotides align to TRBD2. CDR3 length equals 16 residues. Germline values: CDR1 MNHEY, CDR2 SVGEGT. V was clipped by 11 bases and J by 6 bases; unmatched bases: 19. The CDR3 region has the DNA TGTGCCCGCGTCACTTTCGGGGCGGGGGTCTGCAATGAGCAGTTCTTC. Translating gives CARVTFGAGVCNEQFF.

This clonotype was picked up a small number of times. The chain has TRBV12-3 or TRBV12-4 and TRBJ1-2; D ambiguous. This CDR3 spans 11 amino acids. The V end lost 0 bases, the J end lost 8 bases, and 4 bases lay between the germline ends. This chain's CDR3 is CASSLAWGYTF. In DNA form, the CDR3 reads TGTGCCAGCAGTTTAGCCTGGGGCTACACCTTC.